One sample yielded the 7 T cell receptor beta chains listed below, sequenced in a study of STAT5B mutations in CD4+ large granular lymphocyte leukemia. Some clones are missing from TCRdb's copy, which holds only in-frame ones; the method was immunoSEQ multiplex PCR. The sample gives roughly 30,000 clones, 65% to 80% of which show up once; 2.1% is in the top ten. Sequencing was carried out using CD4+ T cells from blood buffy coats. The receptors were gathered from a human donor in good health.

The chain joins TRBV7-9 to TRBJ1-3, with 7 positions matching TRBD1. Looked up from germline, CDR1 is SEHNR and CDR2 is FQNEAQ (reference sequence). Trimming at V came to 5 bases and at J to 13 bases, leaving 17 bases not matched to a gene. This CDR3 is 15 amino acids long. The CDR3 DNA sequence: TGTGCCAGCAGCACCTGGGACAGAGGGTCGAGGGCGATATATTTT. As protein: CASSTWDRGSRAIYF.

The CDR3 loop is CASSLISGGENEQFF. The CDR3, as DNA: TGTGCCAGCAGCTTAATTAGCGGGGGGGAGAATGAGCAGTTCTTC. V is TRBV7-3 and J is TRBJ2-1, with 11 bases that match TRBD2. Germline V CDR1 and CDR2: SGHTA, FQGTGA. The trim removed 1 base at V and 7 bases at J, leaving 3 bases unmatched. The CDR3 consists of 15 residues.

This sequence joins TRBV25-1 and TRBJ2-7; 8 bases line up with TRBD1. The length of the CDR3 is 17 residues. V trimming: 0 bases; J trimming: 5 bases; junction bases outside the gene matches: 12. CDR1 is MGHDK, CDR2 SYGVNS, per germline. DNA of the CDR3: TGTGCCAGCAGTGAATACGGGCCGACAGGGGACCCCCACGAGCAGTACTTC. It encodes CASSEYGPTGDPHEQYF.

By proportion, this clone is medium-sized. CDR3 residues: CATASTSLNYGYTF. In DNA, the CDR3 is TGTGCCACCGCCTCCACATCCCTTAACTATGGCTACACCTTC. V gene TRBV27 combines with J gene TRBJ1-2; D uncertain. V lost 10 bases to trimming and J lost 1 base, with 16 bases between them. The germline V gene encodes CDR1 MNHEY and CDR2 SMNVEV (reference sequence). The CDR3 has 14 amino acids.

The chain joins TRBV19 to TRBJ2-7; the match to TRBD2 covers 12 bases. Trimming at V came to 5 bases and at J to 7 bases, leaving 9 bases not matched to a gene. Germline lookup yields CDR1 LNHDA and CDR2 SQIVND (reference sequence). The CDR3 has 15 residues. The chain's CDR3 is CASSRSTSGRREQYF. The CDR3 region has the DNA TGTGCCAGTAGTCGTTCGACTAGCGGGAGACGGGAGCAGTACTTC.

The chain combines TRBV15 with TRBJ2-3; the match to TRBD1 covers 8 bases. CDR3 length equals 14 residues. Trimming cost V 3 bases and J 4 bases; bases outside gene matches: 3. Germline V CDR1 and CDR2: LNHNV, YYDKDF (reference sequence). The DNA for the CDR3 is TGTGCCACCAGCAGTGGACAGGGCTCAGATACGCAGTATTTT. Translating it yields CATSSGQGSDTQYF.

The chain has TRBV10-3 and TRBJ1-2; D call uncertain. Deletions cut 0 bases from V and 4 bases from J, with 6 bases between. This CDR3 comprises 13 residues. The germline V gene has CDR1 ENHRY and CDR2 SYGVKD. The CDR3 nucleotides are TGTGCCATCAGTGAGTCGCTCAGCTATGGCTACACCTTC. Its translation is CAISESLSYGYTF.